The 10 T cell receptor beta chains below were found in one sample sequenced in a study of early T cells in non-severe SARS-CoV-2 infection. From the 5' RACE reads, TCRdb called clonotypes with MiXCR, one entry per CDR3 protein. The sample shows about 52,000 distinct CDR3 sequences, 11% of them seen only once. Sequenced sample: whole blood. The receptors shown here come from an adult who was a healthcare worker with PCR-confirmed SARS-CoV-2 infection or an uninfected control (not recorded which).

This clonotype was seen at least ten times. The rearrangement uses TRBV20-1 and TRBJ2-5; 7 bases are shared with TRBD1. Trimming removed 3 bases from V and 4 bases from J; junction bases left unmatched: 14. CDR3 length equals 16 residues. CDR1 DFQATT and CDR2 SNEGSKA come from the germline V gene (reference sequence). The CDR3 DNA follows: TGCAGTGCTAGTTTATTAGGGCAACAGGGGAGAGAGACCCAGTACTTC. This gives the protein CSASLLGQQGRETQYF.

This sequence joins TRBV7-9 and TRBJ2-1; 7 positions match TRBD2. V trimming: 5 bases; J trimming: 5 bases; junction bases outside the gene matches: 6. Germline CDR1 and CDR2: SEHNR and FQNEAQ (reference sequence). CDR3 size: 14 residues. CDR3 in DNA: TGTGCCAGCAGCCCCATGAGCGGGGACAATGAGCAGTTCTTC. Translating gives CASSPMSGDNEQFF. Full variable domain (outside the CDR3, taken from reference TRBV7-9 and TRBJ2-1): DTGVSQNPRHKITKRGQNVTFRCDPISEHNRLYWYRQTLGQGPEFLTYFQNEAQLEKSRLLSDRFSAERPKGSFSTLEIQRTEQGDSAMYLCASSPMSGDNEQFFGPGTRLTVL.

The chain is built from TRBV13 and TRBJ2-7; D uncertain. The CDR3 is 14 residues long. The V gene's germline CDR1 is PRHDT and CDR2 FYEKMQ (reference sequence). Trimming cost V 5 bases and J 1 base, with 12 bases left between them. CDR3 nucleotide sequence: TGTGCCAGCAGCACCAATGGCGGTTCCTACGAGCAGTACTTC. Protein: CASSTNGGSYEQYF.

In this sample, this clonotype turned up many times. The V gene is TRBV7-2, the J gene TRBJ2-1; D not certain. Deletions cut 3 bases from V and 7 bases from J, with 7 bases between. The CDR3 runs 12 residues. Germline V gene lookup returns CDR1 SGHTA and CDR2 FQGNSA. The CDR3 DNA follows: TGTGCCAGCAGCTTTCTCTCGAATGAGCAGTTCTTC. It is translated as CASSFLSNEQFF.

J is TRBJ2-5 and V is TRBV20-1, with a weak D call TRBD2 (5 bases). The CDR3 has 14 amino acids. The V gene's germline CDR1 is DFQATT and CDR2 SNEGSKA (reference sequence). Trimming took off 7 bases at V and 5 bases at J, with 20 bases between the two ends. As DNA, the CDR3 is TGCAGTGGGGAGCTGCACGGGGTGGAGGAGACCCAGTACTTC. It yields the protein CSGELHGVEETQYF.

This CDR3 is CASSPLDRDVQKLFF. CDR3 bases: TGTGCCAGCAGTCCCCTCGACAGGGACGTCCAAAAACTGTTTTTT. The chain employs TRBV28 and TRBJ1-4; 7 bases agree with TRBD1. CDR3 size: 15 residues. V gave up 5 bases and J gave up 9 bases; unmatched junction bases: 12. The germline CDR1 and CDR2 sequences are MDHEN and SYDVKM. Drawing the rest from reference TRBV28 and TRBJ1-4, the complete variable domain is DVKVTQSSRYLVKRTGEKVFLECVQDMDHENMFWYRQDPGLGLRLIYFSYDVKMKEKGDIPEGYSVSREKKERFSLILESASTNQTSMYLCASSPLDRDVQKLFFGSGTQLSVL.

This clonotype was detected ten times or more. The CDR3 coding sequence is TGCAGCCTACAGGGCGCGGGAGGGCCGGCAAGGAAAAACATTCAGTACTTC. Amino acids: CSLQGAGGPARKNIQYF. This chain uses TRBV20-1 with TRBJ2-4, with 9 bases matching TRBD2. The V gene's germline CDR1 is DFQATT and CDR2 SNEGSKA (reference sequence). The CDR3 runs 17 residues.

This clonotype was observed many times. The CDR3 region has the DNA TGTGCCAGTAGAGGGGGGGAGACCCAGTACTTC. This encodes CASRGGETQYF. This chain links TRBV12-3 or TRBV12-4 with TRBJ2-5; D is possibly TRBD1 or TRBD2 (6 bases each). V was pared by 9 bases and J by 5 bases, with 10 bases between. The CDR3 is made up of 11 amino acids.

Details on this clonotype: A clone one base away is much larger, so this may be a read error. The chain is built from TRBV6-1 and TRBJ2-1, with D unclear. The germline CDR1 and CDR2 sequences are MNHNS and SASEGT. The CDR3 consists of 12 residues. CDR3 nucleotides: TGTGCCAGCGGTGATGTCTACAATGAGCAGTTCTTC. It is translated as CASGDVYNEQFF.

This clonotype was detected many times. CDR3 coding DNA: TGTGCCAGCAGCGGTTACGTTAACTATGGCTACACCTTC. It encodes CASSGYVNYGYTF. The gene calls are TRBV9 and TRBJ1-2; D is unresolved. V was cut by 3 bases and J by 1 base, with 7 bases left in between. Germline loops: CDR1 SGDLS, CDR2 YYNGEE. This CDR3 is built from 13 residues.